The rows below give T cell receptor beta chains drawn from one sample of a study of blood T cell repertoires in COVID-19. Profiling relied on immunoSEQ multiplex PCR, and the TCRdb table lists in-frame clones only, not all of them. Altogether around 250,000 clones are present, roughly 86% being singletons, with the ten largest covering 1.5% to 2%. The sample was PBMCs or T cells enriched from blood (not recorded which). These receptors all stem from a woman aged 45-60 years who had recovered from COVID-19. CDR3s include the opening cysteine and the closing phenylalanine or tryptophan. D genes are given only for firm matches. Rows give clone size only sometimes, using once, few, many, or a class for an expanded clone.

J	V	D	size	DNA	CDR3
TRBJ1-1	TRBV27	TRBD1	.	TGTGCCAGCAGTTCCCGGACAGGGGACAACACTGAAGCTTTCTTT	CASSSRTGDNTEAFF
TRBJ2-2	TRBV5-1	TRBD1	few	TGCGCCAGCAGCATAGGACAGGGTGATACCGGGGAGCTGTTTTTT	CASSIGQGDTGELFF
TRBJ1-3	TRBV29-1	.	.	TGCAGCGTTGTCCCGAGCTCTGGAAACACCATATATTTT	CSVVPSSGNTIYF
TRBJ2-2	TRBV28	TRBD1	.	TGTGCCAGCAGTTCGACAGGGTTCAGCGGGGAGCTGTTTTTT	CASSSTGFSGELFF
TRBJ2-1	TRBV3-1/TRBV3-2	TRBD1	.	TGTGCCAGCAGCTCCCGGGACAGGGAGAATGAGCAGTTCTTC	CASSSRDRENEQFF
TRBJ2-7	TRBV11-2	.	.	TGTGCCAGCAGCTTAAGGCAGGGTCACTCCTACGAGCAGTACTTC	CASSLRQGHSYEQYF
TRBJ2-1	TRBV5-1	.	.	TGCGCCAGCAGCTTGGAAGGGGCCACCTACAATGAGCAGTTCTTC	CASSLEGATYNEQFF
TRBJ1-4	TRBV30	.	.	TGTGCCTGGATCGGGAAACACCTCGGAGATGAAAAACTGTTTTTT	CAWIGKHLGDEKLFF
TRBJ1-2	TRBV5-4	TRBD1	few	TGTGCCAGCAGCAGGGACAGGGGAGGGGTCCTTTCCTACACCTTC	CASSRDRGGVLSYTF
TRBJ1-6	TRBV12-3/TRBV12-4	.	once	TGTGCCAGCAGGACAACTAGGGATTCACCCCTCCACTTT	CASRTTRDSPLHF
TRBJ1-1	TRBV10-3	.	.	TGTGCCATCAGCGACGACAGCTCTGAAGCTTTCTTT	CAISDDSSEAFF
TRBJ2-3	TRBV2	.	.	TGTGCCAGCAGGGAGGGAGTTGCAGATACGCAGTATTTT	CASREGVADTQYF
TRBJ2-7	TRBV4-1	TRBD2	.	TGCGCCAGCAGCCGACAAGCGGGGCCCAACTACGAGCAGTACTTC	CASSRQAGPNYEQYF
TRBJ1-1	TRBV11-2	.	.	TGTGCCAGCAGCTTAGATAAGCGGATGAACACTGAAGCTTTCTTT	CASSLDKRMNTEAFF
TRBJ2-7	TRBV29-1	.	once	TGCAGCGCGCGAGGGGGGGGTGAGCAGTACTTC	CSARGGGEQYF
TRBJ1-5	TRBV28	.	.	TGTGCCAGCAGTTTTGGGATGCGGGGGAGCAATCAGCCCCAGCATTTT	CASSFGMRGSNQPQHF
TRBJ2-1	TRBV3-1/TRBV3-2	.	.	TGTGCCAGCAGCCGGGCGGGTGGTACCTACAATGAGCAGTTCTTC	CASSRAGGTYNEQFF
TRBJ2-1	TRBV28	TRBD1	once	TGTGCCAGCAGTTTTCGGGACAGGGGTAACAATGAGCAGTTCTTC	CASSFRDRGNNEQFF
TRBJ1-6	TRBV6-5	.	.	TGTGCCAGCAGTTACATTTTGGGAGGCAGTTCTCCTCCCCTCCACTTT	CASSYILGGSSPPLHF
TRBJ2-5	TRBV11-1	.	few	TGTGCCAGCAGCCCTCCCCAACCCGGGGGGCGAGAGACCCAGTACTTC	CASSPPQPGGRETQYF
TRBJ1-2	TRBV5-1	.	.	TGCGCCAGCAGCTTGCGACCCCCGGGTCTCAGCTATGGCTACACCTTC	CASSLRPPGLSYGYTF
TRBJ1-6	TRBV19	TRBD1	.	TGTGCCAGCTCCGGGACAGGGGGTAAAAGTTCACCCCTCCACTTT	CASSGTGGKSSPLHF
TRBJ2-7	TRBV6-2/TRBV6-3	.	.	TGTGCCAGCAGTCCCATAGGAGGGCTGTTAGAGCAGTACTTC	CASSPIGGLLEQYF
TRBJ2-7	TRBV5-5	TRBD2	.	TGTGCCAGCAGCTTCACGGGAGGCAACGAGCAGTACTTC	CASSFTGGNEQYF
TRBJ2-5	TRBV12-3/TRBV12-4	.	.	TGTGCCAGCACACCCCGGGTAGATGGGACCCAGTACTTC	CASTPRVDGTQYF
TRBJ1-2	TRBV6-6	.	.	TGTGCCAGCAGCCCAACTTCGGGGGGCCGAGGCTACACCTTC	CASSPTSGGRGYTF
TRBJ2-7	TRBV6-5	TRBD1	few	TGTGCCAGCAGCCCGGGACAGGGGCGCTACGAGCAGTACTTC	CASSPGQGRYEQYF
TRBJ2-7	TRBV4-1	.	.	TGCGCCAGCAGCCTCCTACCGATCCCCCTGGACGAGCAGTACTTC	CASSLLPIPLDEQYF
TRBJ2-1	TRBV20-1	TRBD2	.	TGCAGTGCTCGTGAAACGGGTCCGGGACTAGGAAATGAGCAGTTCTTC	CSARETGPGLGNEQFF
TRBJ2-5	TRBV14	.	.	TGTGCCAGCAGCCAACTCTCAGGTGAAAAAGAGACCCAGTACTTC	CASSQLSGEKETQYF
TRBJ2-7	TRBV27	TRBD1	.	TGTGCCAGCAGTTGGGGGACAGGGGGATCGGGTGAGCAGTACTTC	CASSWGTGGSGEQYF
TRBJ2-1	TRBV28	.	.	TGTGCCAGCAGAAATCTCCAGCGGAACTACAATGAGCAGTTCTTC	CASRNLQRNYNEQFF
TRBJ2-7	TRBV28	TRBD2	.	TGTGCCAGCAGTTTACCCCAAAGCGGGACCCACGAGCAGTACTTC	CASSLPQSGTHEQYF
TRBJ2-1	TRBV5-1	TRBD1	.	TGCGCCAGCAGGGGACAGGGCTCCTACAATGAGCAGTTCTTC	CASRGQGSYNEQFF
TRBJ1-3	TRBV24-1	TRBD1	.	TGTGCCACCAGACCGGACAGGGCAAAAATCCCTAGAGGAAACACCATATATTTT	CATRPDRAKIPRGNTIYF
TRBJ2-7	TRBV4-1	.	.	TGCGCCAGCAGCCTACAGGTCCCCCCCTACGAGCAGTACTTC	CASSLQVPPYEQYF
TRBJ2-7	TRBV5-1	.	.	TGCGCCAGCAGCTTGAACGGAGTAACCTACGAGCAGTACTTC	CASSLNGVTYEQYF
TRBJ1-2	TRBV27	.	.	TGTGCCAGCAGTTCGACACCCTGGGGGGGCTATGGCTACACCTTC	CASSSTPWGGYGYTF
TRBJ1-2	TRBV6-5	.	.	TGTGCCAGCAGTTACCGAACAGGGTTTGGTGGCTACACCTTC	CASSYRTGFGGYTF
TRBJ2-4	TRBV5-1	TRBD1	.	TGCGCCAGCAGCTCCTCGACAGGGGGCGCTTTAGCAAACATTCAGTACTTC	CASSSSTGGALANIQYF